The 15 T cell receptor beta chains in this list originate from one sample, sequenced in a study of tumor-infiltrating lymphocytes in primary liver carcinoma. The tissue used was unsorted bulk material of about 19-34 mg. RNA and DNA were co-extracted from it with the AllPrep DNA/RNA mini kit. Reverse transcription of about 500 ng total RNA with a constant-region primer produced TCR beta cDNA. Libraries covering TCR beta were generated through three nested multiplex PCR rounds (using a slightly modified ARM-PCR). TRBV1-TRBV30 forward and Cbeta reverse primers drove the first two approximately 10-cycle rounds. TCRdb fed the multiplex PCR reads into MiXCR, producing one record per CDR3 protein. The data show under 110,000 distinct CDR3 sequences, with about 67% seen just once and less than 15% held by the top ten. Sequencing was done on a sample of liver tumor tissue from sampling region 2. Regarding subset: tumor region T2, inferior pole. The receptors originated from a woman aged 55-70 years with primary liver carcinoma and hepatitis B virus infection.

With respect to this clonotype: The junction and the germline gene differ at one end; a read error may be behind it. The chain links TRBV11-2 to TRBJ2-5; the match to TRBD2 covers 9 bases. Per germline, CDR1 SGHAT and CDR2 FQNNGV. This CDR3 has 15 amino acids. DNA for the CDR3: TGTGCTAGCAGTTATGCGACTAGCGGACAAGAGACCCAGTACTTC. Translation: CASSYATSGQETQYF.

This clonotype was picked up many times. The chain is built from TRBV6-2 or TRBV6-3 and TRBJ2-3; TRBD1 or TRBD2 may be the D gene (5 bases each). V lost 7 bases, J lost 2 bases, and 13 bases lay in between. Germline CDR1 and CDR2: MNHEY and SVGEGT. This CDR3 spans 14 amino acids. The CDR3 bases are TGTGCCAGCACTGGGACCATTAACACAGATACGCAGTATTTT. Translating gives CASTGTINTDTQYF.

Many counts were recorded for this clonotype. The chain recombines TRBV4-1 with TRBJ2-1, with a weak D call TRBD2 (6 bases). The CDR3 runs to 13 residues. Per germline, CDR1 MGHRA and CDR2 YSYEKL. Trimming left V 6 bases short and J 9 bases short, with 15 bases between. The CDR3 region is CASRLTLGGEQFF. CDR3 nucleotides: TGCGCCAGCAGACTTACTTTGGGGGGTGAGCAGTTCTTC.

In the case of this clonotype: An end of the junction differs from the germline gene, which may be a read error. This chain connects TRBV11-2 to TRBJ2-1; no definite D call. The CDR3 has 16 residues. Germline CDR1 and CDR2: SGHAT and FQNNGV. The CDR3 sequence is CVSSLDSQHNYNEQFF. CDR3 DNA: TGTGTCAGCAGCTTGGATAGCCAACACAACTACAATGAGCAGTTCTTC.

This clonotype was found a few times. This may stem from a read error, because a much larger clone lies one nucleotide away. The V call is TRBV6-6, the J call TRBJ2-7; D uncertain. The length of the CDR3 is 13 residues. Per germline, CDR1 MNHNY and CDR2 SVGAGI (reference sequence). This chain's CDR3 is CASSPLEMMERYF. CDR3 coding DNA: TGTGCCAGCAGTCCCCTCGAGATGATGGAGCGGTACTTC.

Comment on this clonotype: This sequence may be a read error, since a much larger clone differs from it by one base. The conserved phenylalanine or tryptophan normally closing the CDR3 is absent here, so this likely arose from a read error. The chain recombines TRBV28 with TRBJ1-5, with 9 bases aligning to TRBD1. V lost 1 base, J lost 6 bases, and 4 bases stayed unmatched. The germline V gene encodes CDR1 MDHEN and CDR2 SYDVKM. The CDR3 has 15 residues. CDR3 DNA: TGTGCCAGCAGTTTATTGAGGACAGGGGCTCAGCCCCAGCATTCT. The encoded protein is CASSLLRTGAQPQHS.

With respect to this clonotype: This CDR3 is missing its conserved last phenylalanine or tryptophan, likely due to a read error. The chain carries TRBV6-6 and TRBJ2-7; D gene uncertain. The CDR3 contains 12 residues. CDR1 is MNHNY and CDR2 is SVGAGI in the germline V gene (reference sequence). The CDR3 nucleotides read TGTGCAAGCAGTTCAGTCTCCTACGAGCAGTACATC. As protein: CASSSVSYEQYI.

Details on this clonotype: As the CDR3 is not closed by the conserved phenylalanine or tryptophan, this likely results from a read error. This chain links TRBV11-2 with TRBJ2-7, with a possible D match to TRBD2 (6 bases). V dropped 0 bases and J dropped 3 bases, with 21 bases sitting between them. Germline loops: CDR1 SGHAT, CDR2 FQNNGV. This CDR3 spans 18 amino acids. Here the CDR3 reads CASSLDWVSLACHYEQYL. The CDR3 nucleotides are TGTGCCAGCAGCTTAGATTGGGTCAGTCTAGCGTGTCACTACGAGCAGTACCTC.

In the case of this clonotype: A much larger clone sits a single nucleotide away, making a read error possible. This chain links TRBV7-8 with TRBJ2-7, with D uncertain. CDR3 length equals 11 residues. The V and J ends lost 5 bases and 7 bases respectively, with 9 bases between them. Germline assignment: CDR1 SGHVS and CDR2 FQNEAQ. The CDR3 DNA reads as TGTGCCAGCAGCATCGCCAGGGAGCAGTACTTC. This translates into CASSIAREQYF.

As to this clonotype: One end of the junction varies from germline; a read error may be responsible. The chain combines TRBV11-2 with TRBJ2-3, with D tentatively TRBD1 (6 bases). From germline, CDR1 is SGHAT and CDR2 FQNNGV. There are 15 residues in the CDR3. The chain's CDR3 is CVSSSWLRDTDKQYF. In DNA, the CDR3 is TGTGTCAGCAGTTCCTGGCTGAGGGACACAGATAAGCAGTATTTT. Looking up the rest from reference TRBV11-2 and TRBJ2-3 gives the full variable domain: EAGVAQSPRYKIIEKRQSVAFWCNPISGHATLYWYQQILGQGPKLLIQFQNNGVVDDSQLPKDRFSAERLKGVDSTLKIQPAKLEDSAVYLCVSSSWLRDTDKQYFGPGTRLTVL.

This clonotype was detected ten times or more. The J gene is TRBJ1-1, the V gene TRBV10-1; 8 nucleotides match TRBD1. The germline gives CDR1 WNHNN, CDR2 SYGVQD (reference sequence). The CDR3 is made up of 15 amino acids. V gave up 2 bases and J gave up 0 bases; unmatched junction bases: 2. CDR3 in amino acids: CASSERQGMNTEAFF. The CDR3 nucleotides read TGCGCCAGCAGTGAGCGACAGGGGATGAACACTGAAGCTTTCTTT.

Remarks on this clonotype: Lacking the conserved final phenylalanine or tryptophan, this CDR3 likely reflects a read error. The J gene is TRBJ2-1, the V gene TRBV28; TRBD2 agrees at 14 bases. The germline CDR1 and CDR2 sequences are MDHEN and SYDVKM. This CDR3 comprises 16 residues. The V segment lost 5 bases and the J segment 9 bases; nucleotides outside the gene matches: 9. The chain's CDR3 is CASSPTATSGRGEQFS. The DNA of the CDR3 is TGTGCCAGCAGTCCGACCGCGACTAGCGGGAGGGGTGAGCAGTTCTCC.

This clonotype has a handful of counts. Given a much more abundant clone one base away, this may be a read error. The J gene is TRBJ1-1, the V gene TRBV29-1; no reliable D call. The germline V and J ends were trimmed by 5 bases and 0 bases, with 10 bases remaining between them. The CDR3 spans 13 residues. Germline V gives CDR1 SQVTM, CDR2 ANQGSEA. CDR3 in amino acids: CSVQICLNTEAFF. CDR3 coding DNA: TGCAGCGTTCAGATCTGCTTGAACACTGAAGCTTTCTTT.

Notes on this clonotype: A much bigger clone sits one base away, suggesting this may be a read error. J is TRBJ2-5 and V is TRBV5-1, with D possibly being TRBD1 (6 bases). Trimming shortened V by 0 bases and J by 1 base, and 13 bases separated the two germline ends. Germline V gene lookup returns CDR1 SGHRS and CDR2 YFSETQ. This CDR3 comprises 16 residues. The CDR3 DNA sequence: TGCGCCAGCAGCTTGGGACAGGTGGGATTCCAAGAGACCCAGTACTTC. This translates into CASSLGQVGFQETQYF.

In its sample, this clonotype was seen once. This sequence may be a read error, since a much larger clone differs from it by one base. J is TRBJ2-3 and V is TRBV28, with D possibly being TRBD1 (5 bases). Germline V gives CDR1 MDHEN, CDR2 SYDVKM. The CDR3 is 12 amino acids. Trimming removed 6 bases from V and 4 bases from J, with 8 bases in between. CDR3: CASRGPSDTQYF. The CDR3 bases are TGTGCCAGCAGGGGGCCCTCAGATACGCAGTATTTT.